These T cell receptor beta chains were read from a single sample in a study of tumor-infiltrating lymphocytes in primary liver carcinoma. One entry per CDR3 protein, called by TCRdb with MiXCR from the multiplex PCR reads. The sample gives about 180,000 distinct CDR3 sequences, over 45% of which show up once; around 74% is in the top ten. Sequenced material: peripheral blood. The origin of the receptors is a man aged 35-49 years with primary liver carcinoma and hepatitis B virus infection. Each CDR3 is given with its conserved first and last residue. A D gene is named only where the DNA matches it firmly. Clone size is given for some rows only: seen once, a few or many times, or a class if the clone is expanded.

TRBJ2-7 | once | 15 | TRBV11-2 | TRBD1 | CACSARDRGFYEQYF | TGTGCCTGCAGCGCCCGCGACAGGGGTTTCTACGAGCAGTACTTC
TRBJ2-1 | - | 16 | TRBV4-1 | TRBD2 | CACSHRLAGGYNEQFF | TGCGCCTGCAGCCACCGACTAGCGGGCGGATACAATGAGCAGTTCTTC
TRBJ2-7 | - | 12 | TRBV30 | - | CAWNPDYHEQYF | TGTGCCTGGAATCCGGACTACCACGAGCAGTACTTC
TRBJ2-7 | few | 14 | TRBV14 | - | CASSLTGSSNEQYF | TGTGCCAGCAGCCTTACCGGATCGTCAAACGAGCAGTACTTC
TRBJ2-2 | - | 13 | TRBV12-3/TRBV12-4 | - | CTSSLAPPGELFF | TGTACCAGCAGTTTAGCGCCCCCCGGGGAGCTGTTTTTT
TRBJ2-5 | - | 12 | TRBV11-2 | - | CASGRGQGTQYF | TGTGCCAGCGGTCGGGGCCAAGGGACCCAGTACTTC
TRBJ2-2 | - | 14 | TRBV5-6 | TRBD2 | CASSFLAGAGELFF | TGTGCCAGCAGCTTTCTAGCGGGAGCCGGGGAGCTTTTTTTT
TRBJ2-1 | few | 15 | TRBV4-2 | - | CASSQFPSGRDEQFF | TGTGCCAGCAGCCAATTTCCCTCCGGGCGGGATGAGCAGTTCTTC
TRBJ1-1 | - | 15 | TRBV6-2/TRBV6-3 | - | CASRYHLAGGTEAFF | TGTGCCAGCAGATACCACCTCGCGGGTGGAACTGAAGCTTTCTTT
TRBJ2-2 | - | 17 | TRBV11-2 | TRBD1 | CASSLGLVTGYTGELFF | TGTGCCAGCAGCTTAGGCCTCGTGACAGGGTACACCGGGGAGCTGTTTTTT
TRBJ2-1 | - | 13 | TRBV6-5 | TRBD1 | CASRDDRGHEQFF | TGTGCCAGCAGGGATGACAGGGGCCATGAGCAGTTCTTC
TRBJ2-7 | - | 15 | TRBV28 | - | CASRLDSPSDDEQYF | TGTGCCAGCAGATTAGACAGTCCCAGTGATGACGAGCAGTACTTC
TRBJ1-2 | many | 14 | TRBV11-2 | - | CASSLGGMNYGYTF | TGTGCCAGCAGCTTAGGAGGGATGAACTATGGCTACACCTTC
TRBJ2-1 | - | 16 | TRBV14 | - | CVSSQSGQGAYNEQFF | TGTGTCAGCAGCCAGTCAGGACAAGGAGCCTACAATGAGCAGTTCTTC
TRBJ2-7 | many | 14 | TRBV11-2 | - | CASSFLFSSYEQYF | TGTGCCAGCAGCTTCCTTTTTAGCTCCTACGAGCAGTACTTC
TRBJ2-3 | - | 18 | TRBV12-3/TRBV12-4 | TRBD2 | CASSPPGLAGGDSDTQYF | TGTGCCAGCAGTCCCCCGGGGTTAGCGGGAGGAGACTCAGATACGCAGTATTTT
TRBJ2-2 | - | 15 | TRBV12-3/TRBV12-4 | TRBD1 | CASSRSTGRAGELFF | TGTGCCAGCAGTCGCTCGACAGGGAGAGCCGGGGAGCTGTTTTTT
TRBJ2-5 | few | 17 | TRBV6-1 | TRBD2 | CASSGGLAGGPLETQYF | TGTGCCAGCAGTGGGGGACTAGCGGGAGGGCCGTTAGAGACCCAGTACTTC